The 23 T cell receptor beta chains in this list originate from one sample, sequenced in a study of blood T cell repertoires in COVID-19. The repertoire was sequenced with immunoSEQ multiplex PCR; TCRdb's copy has only in-frame clones and lacks some. The profile covers 260,000 or so clones, with under 90% appearing a single time and roughly 8.6% taken by the ten largest. The sequenced material came from peripheral blood. These receptors all come from a human donor in a cohort sampled during active COVID-19.

This chain links TRBV19 with TRBJ1-2, with 7 bases aligning to TRBD1. The CDR3 totals 14 residues. The germline CDR1 and CDR2 sequences are LNHDA and SQIVND (reference sequence). V shed 3 bases, J shed 4 bases, and the junction held 5 bases outside the gene matches. In DNA form, the CDR3 reads TGTGCCAGTAGTATCGCAGGGGGGATCTATGGCTACACCTTC. Its protein product is CASSIAGGIYGYTF.

A few counts support this clone. The rearrangement links TRBV5-1 to TRBJ1-1; no clear D. Trimming left V 4 bases short and J 5 bases short, with 9 bases between. CDR1 and CDR2 (germline): SGHRS, YFSETQ. The CDR3 length is 12 residues. CDR3 sequence: CASSNPGTEAFF. Here the CDR3 DNA reads TGCGCCAGCAGCAATCCGGGGACTGAAGCTTTCTTT.

This clone has only a few counts. The chain is built from TRBV11-2 and TRBJ1-6, with no clear D. Germline CDR1 reads SGHAT; CDR2 reads FQNNGV. The CDR3 runs to 15 residues. V was shortened by 5 bases and J by 6 bases, with 14 bases between the two germline ends. The CDR3 DNA reads TGTGCCAGCAGCGCCAAAGTCTATGGTAATTCACCCCTCCACTTT. It yields the protein CASSAKVYGNSPLHF.

The chain has TRBV29-1 and TRBJ2-5, with 8 bases identical to TRBD2. The CDR3 loop spans 13 amino acids. The germline CDR1 and CDR2 sequences are SQVTM and ANQGSEA. J lost 5 bases, V lost 6 bases, and 8 bases had no gene match. The CDR3 here is CSVERERRETQYF. The CDR3 nucleotides are TGCAGCGTGGAGCGGGAGCGACGTGAGACCCAGTACTTC. The full variable domain, rest sourced from reference TRBV29-1 and TRBJ2-5, is SAVISQKPSRDICQRGTSLTIQCQVDSQVTMMFWYRQQPGQSLTLIATANQGSEATYESGFVIDKFPISRPNLTFSTLTVSNMSPEDSSIYLCSVERERRETQYFGPGTRLLVL.

J is TRBJ2-7 and V is TRBV12-3 or TRBV12-4, with TRBD2 as a possible D gene (5 bases). The CDR3 spans 13 residues. V was clipped by 6 bases and J by 3 bases, with 12 bases between them. This chain's CDR3 is CASRETKFYEQYF. In DNA form, the CDR3 reads TGTGCCAGCAGAGAGACTAAATTCTACGAGCAGTACTTC.

This chain links TRBV7-9 with TRBJ1-6; TRBD1 is a possible D gene (5 bases). The CDR3 is made up of 13 amino acids. The germline gives CDR1 SEHNR, CDR2 FQNEAQ (reference sequence). V shed 2 bases and J shed 7 bases, with 6 bases lying between them. This chain's CDR3 is CASSLNRNSPLHF. CDR3 nucleotide sequence: TGTGCCAGCAGCTTAAACAGGAATTCACCCCTCCACTTT.

This clone was counted once. The J gene is TRBJ1-4, the V gene TRBV4-3, with D tentatively TRBD1 (6 bases). V was shortened by 5 bases and J by 6 bases, with 13 bases between the two germline ends. Germline CDR1 LGHNA, CDR2 YSLEER. The CDR3 totals 14 residues. Here the CDR3 reads CASSYDRFDEKLFF. The CDR3 nucleotides read TGCGCCAGCAGCTACGACAGGTTCGATGAAAAACTGTTTTTT.

The gene calls are TRBV7-9 and TRBJ2-1; TRBD2 matches 9 bases. CDR1 is SEHNR, CDR2 FQNEAQ, per germline (reference sequence). CDR3 length: 16 amino acids. Trimming removed 4 bases from V and 6 bases from J; junction bases left unmatched: 10. CDR3 in DNA: TGTGCCAGCAGCTCGCAGGAGCTAGCGGGGATCAATGAGCAGTTCTTC. As protein: CASSSQELAGINEQFF.

This clone came up once. The chain carries TRBV9 and TRBJ2-2, with 12 bases fitting TRBD2. Germline V gene lookup returns CDR1 SGDLS and CDR2 YYNGEE. With 0 bases clipped from V and 1 base from J, the junction kept 10 bases outside the gene matches. CDR3 length: 20 residues. Here the CDR3 DNA reads TGTGCCAGCAGCGTAGATCCTGGGGGACTAGCGGGCCGGAACACCGGGGAGCTGTTTTTT. This gives the protein CASSVDPGGLAGRNTGELFF. The full variable domain, with the rest looked up from reference TRBV9 and TRBJ2-2, is DSGVTQTPKHLITATGQRVTLRCSPRSGDLSVYWYQQSLDQGLQFLIQYYNGEERAKGNILERFSAQQFPDLHSELNLSSLELGDSALYFCASSVDPGGLAGRNTGELFFGEGSRLTVL.

As concerns this clone: One junction end disagrees with the germline gene, perhaps due to a read error. The CDR3 is CASSLVGAGTGELFF. In nucleotides, the CDR3 is TGTGCTAGCAGCTTAGTGGGAGCCGGGACCGGGGAGCTGTTTTTT. The rearrangement uses TRBV7-7 and TRBJ2-2; weak D call: TRBD2 (5 bases). Per the germline V gene, CDR1 is SSHAT and CDR2 is FNYEAQ (reference sequence). CDR3 length equals 15 residues.

The chain has TRBV5-1 and TRBJ2-3; possibly TRBD1 for D (5 bases). Germline loops: CDR1 SGHRS, CDR2 YFSETQ. The CDR3 spans 17 residues. V lost 1 base and J 0 bases, leaving 15 bases between the germline ends. CDR3 bases: TGCGCCAGCAGCTTGTGGGGCTCCGAGGCTAGCACAGATACGCAGTATTTT. It encodes CASSLWGSEASTDTQYF.

This clone was seen a single time. The chain uses TRBV28 and TRBJ1-2; D gene unclear. Germline lookup yields CDR1 MDHEN and CDR2 SYDVKM. CDR3 length: 15 residues. V shed 5 bases and J shed 4 bases, with 17 bases lying between them. This CDR3 is CASSRLTGTAYGYTF. Written as DNA, the CDR3 is TGTGCCAGCAGTCGACTAACGGGCACGGCCTATGGCTACACCTTC.

V gene TRBV28 combines with J gene TRBJ1-5; D possibly corresponds to TRBD1 (5 bases). V lost 3 bases and J 4 bases, leaving 10 bases between the germline ends. Germline loops: CDR1 MDHEN, CDR2 SYDVKM. The CDR3 extends over 14 amino acids. The CDR3 sequence is CASSFWGGNQPQHF. The CDR3 DNA sequence: TGTGCCAGCAGTTTTTGGGGGGGAAATCAGCCCCAGCATTTT.

This clone was counted only a few times. The chain couples TRBV6-2 or TRBV6-3 to TRBJ2-1; maybe TRBD2 (6 bases). Germline lookup yields CDR1 MNHEY and CDR2 SVGEGT. The CDR3 runs to 12 residues. V was pared by 0 bases and J by 9 bases, with 6 bases between. CDR3 sequence (DNA): TGTGCCAGCAGTTACTCGACTAGTGAGCAGTTCTTC. This gives the protein CASSYSTSEQFF.

The CDR3 loop is CATSDFKGVADYNEQFF. The DNA for the CDR3 is TGTGCCACCAGTGATTTTAAGGGGGTCGCGGACTACAATGAGCAGTTCTTC. This chain joins TRBV24-1 and TRBJ2-1; the D gene is possibly TRBD1 (6 bases). The germline V gene has CDR1 KGHDR and CDR2 SFDVKD. This CDR3 is 17 amino acids long. The germline V and J ends were trimmed by 1 base and 3 bases, with 15 bases remaining between them.

This clone was picked up one time. This chain uses TRBV5-5 with TRBJ1-1, with D possibly TRBD1 on 5 matching bases. V was clipped by 5 bases and J by 3 bases, with 11 bases between them. CDR1 SGHKS and CDR2 YYEKEE come from the germline V gene (reference sequence). The CDR3 spans 13 residues. This chain's CDR3 is CASSLQADTEAFF. The CDR3 DNA reads TGTGCCAGCAGTTTACAGGCCGACACTGAAGCTTTCTTT.

The V and J genes are TRBV4-1 and TRBJ2-5; 9 positions match TRBD1. J gave up 3 bases and V 0 bases, and 5 bases lay outside the gene matches. The CDR3 sequence is 16 residues long. Germline V gene data show CDR1 as MGHRA and CDR2 as YSYEKL. The CDR3 region is CASSQDGTGREETQYF. The DNA for the CDR3 is TGCGCCAGCAGCCAAGATGGGACAGGGAGGGAAGAGACCCAGTACTTC.

This clone has more than one count but fewer than ten. The J gene is TRBJ2-2, the V gene TRBV7-9; 8 bases are a match to TRBD1. The CDR3 is 14 residues long. The trim removed 1 base at V and 14 bases at J, leaving 9 bases unmatched. Germline loops: CDR1 SEHNR, CDR2 FQNEAQ (reference sequence). The chain's CDR3 is CASSLDPGGGFLFF. In DNA, the CDR3 is TGTGCCAGCAGCTTAGATCCAGGGGGCGGTTTCCTGTTTTTT.

The chain uses TRBV6-2 or TRBV6-3 and TRBJ2-5, with TRBD2 matching over 14 bases. This CDR3 is 16 amino acids long. Germline CDR1 reads MNHEY; CDR2 reads SVGEGT. The junction had 4 bases not matched to a gene; V was cut back by 2 bases and J by 5 bases. Here the CDR3 reads CASSYPGLAGVETQYF. In DNA form, the CDR3 reads TGTGCCAGCAGTTACCCGGGACTAGCGGGAGTTGAGACCCAGTACTTC.

This chain connects TRBV4-1 to TRBJ2-3; weak D call: TRBD1 (6 bases). Germline CDR1 and CDR2: MGHRA and YSYEKL. The CDR3 consists of 16 residues. V lost 3 bases to trimming and J lost 6 bases, with 19 bases between them. Written as DNA, the CDR3 is TGCGCCAGCAGCCATACAAGGGGGACCCCGGCCGATACGCAGTATTTT. Amino acid sequence: CASSHTRGTPADTQYF.

The chain couples TRBV6-5 to TRBJ2-4; D unclear. The V end was cut by 6 bases, the J end by 6 bases, with 9 bases between. The CDR3 covers 12 residues. Germline values: CDR1 MNHEY, CDR2 SVGAGI. The CDR3 sequence is CASSPLLNIQYF. The CDR3, as DNA: TGTGCCAGCAGCCCCCTCTTAAACATTCAGTACTTC.

J is TRBJ1-3 and V is TRBV4-2; D ambiguous. The CDR3 runs to 16 residues. Deletions cut 0 bases from V and 0 bases from J, with 9 bases between. The germline V gene encodes CDR1 LGHNA and CDR2 YNFKEQ. The CDR3 region has the DNA TGTGCCAGCAGCCAAGATGGGCAGAGCTCTGGAAACACCATATATTTT. Residues: CASSQDGQSSGNTIYF.

The rearrangement joins TRBV6-5 to TRBJ2-7, with D tentatively TRBD1 (6 bases). The V end lost 2 bases, the J end lost 5 bases, and 10 bases lay between the germline ends. CDR1 MNHEY and CDR2 SVGAGI come from the germline V gene. The CDR3 runs 13 residues. The CDR3 loop is CASSYRRTDEQYF. In DNA form, the CDR3 reads TGTGCCAGCAGTTACCGCAGGACAGACGAGCAGTACTTC.